This is a list of T cell receptor beta chains from one sample in a study of read filtering for tumor transcriptome and immune sequencing. TCRdb independently ran MiXCR on the reads; one entry per CDR3 protein. The sample has approximately 61,000 distinct CDR3 sequences, around 18% seen once. The sample comprised a population of CD138-negative cells sorted from bone marrow. The receptors were gathered from a donor at least 40 years old with multiple myeloma. Both conserved end residues are part of each CDR3. A D gene is named only where the DNA matches it firmly. For some rows the clone size is stated as once, few or many, or as a class when expanded; others skip it.

>TRBV7-9|NA|TRBJ1-5|many
TGTGCCAGCAGCCCTGTCGGGGGGGGCAATCAGCCCCAGCATTTT
CASSPVGGGNQPQHF
>TRBV28|NA|TRBJ2-1|many
TGTGCCAGCAGCAACCCCGTGGGGATTGAGCAGTTCTTC
CASSNPVGIEQFF
>TRBV5-6|TRBD2|TRBJ2-1|many
TGTGCCAGCAGCCCGGGACTAGCGGGAGTTAATGAGCAGTTCTTC
CASSPGLAGVNEQFF
>TRBV28|NA|TRBJ1-2|many
TGTGCCAGCAGTCGCAGGGAAAACTATGGCTACACCTTC
CASSRRENYGYTF
>TRBV5-5|NA|TRBJ2-3|many
TGTGCCAGCAGCTTTGGACTGGGGAGTAATACGCAGTATTTT
CASSFGLGSNTQYF
>TRBV20-1|NA|TRBJ2-7|NA
TGCAGTGCTACCCAATCTCTTCCGGGTCGGCCCTTCTCCGAGCAGTACTTC
CSATQSLPGRPFSEQYF
>TRBV5-1|TRBD2|TRBJ2-2|many
TGCGCCAGCTCCGTCGGGACTATCACCGGGGAGCTGTTTTTT
CASSVGTITGELFF
>TRBV11-3|NA|TRBJ1-1|few
TGTGCCAGCAGCTTAGATGGGAGGGGAGGGTACGCTGAAGCTTTCTTT
CASSLDGRGGYAEAFF
>TRBV7-7|NA|TRBJ2-7|many
TGTGCTAGCAGCCTTCGGACAGCCGAGCAGTACTTC
CASSLRTAEQYF
>TRBV20-1|TRBD1|TRBJ2-3|NA
TGCAGTGCCCTACGAAGGGACAGGGAAAGCACAGATACGCAGTATTTT
CSALRRDRESTDTQYF
>TRBV6-1|NA|TRBJ1-5|NA
TGTGCCAGCAGTCGGAACAGGGACCGCAATCAGCCCCAGCATTTT
CASSRNRDRNQPQHF
>TRBV4-2|NA|TRBJ2-1|medium-sized
TGTGCCAGCAGCCAAGATTTAGGTACGGGACTCGCCTACAATGAGCAGTTCTTC
CASSQDLGTGLAYNEQFF
>TRBV6-5|NA|TRBJ2-3|many
TGTGCCAGCAAGGGAGGAGGAGATACGCAGTATTTT
CASKGGGDTQYF
>TRBV12-3/TRBV12-4|NA|TRBJ2-6|many
TGTGCCAGCAGTTTAGGGGACGGTAGTGGGGCCAACGTCCTGACTTTC
CASSLGDGSGANVLTF
>TRBV6-5|TRBD1|TRBJ2-7|many
TGTGCCAGCAGTTACTCGGGACAGGGGGCAAGCGAGCAGTACTTC
CASSYSGQGASEQYF
>TRBV20-1|NA|TRBJ2-3|many
TGCAGTGCCGCTTCCGCGGGGCAATCCGTGCGGGCAACGCAGTATTTT
CSAASAGQSVRATQYF
>TRBV12-3/TRBV12-4|TRBD1|TRBJ1-1|NA
TGTGCCAGCAGTTCCCGGACAGGGTCGAACACTGAAGCTTTCTTT
CASSSRTGSNTEAFF